The 32 T cell receptor beta chains presented below share a single source sample, sequenced in a study of beta chain features in type 1 diabetes. The isolated RNA, all of it, was reverse transcribed, so expressed TCRB transcripts were what got sequenced. Only in-frame clones appear in the TCRdb table, and some are missing; sequencing was by immunoSEQ multiplex PCR. The sample has about 290,000 clones; about 7.8% are singletons. Sequenced: central memory CD4+ T cells from blood. These receptors were collected from a young woman in good health.

This clone was counted a few times. The CDR3 spells CASSYQGTSGPYEQYF. The CDR3 DNA reads TGTGCCAGCAGTTACCAAGGGACTAGCGGGCCCTACGAGCAGTACTTC. The chain employs TRBV6-5 and TRBJ2-7; 12 bases line up with TRBD2. Trimming cost V 2 bases and J 2 bases; bases outside gene matches: 4. Germline values: CDR1 MNHEY, CDR2 SVGAGI. The CDR3 has 16 residues.

This clone was observed a few times. This chain links TRBV6-5 with TRBJ1-3; D uncertain. Germline V lookup: CDR1 MNHEY, CDR2 SVGAGI. V was shortened by 5 bases and J by 1 base, with 12 bases between the two germline ends. The CDR3 contains 15 residues. The CDR3 loop reads CASSRTPGSGNTIYF. The CDR3 coding sequence is TGTGCCAGCAGTCGAACCCCGGGGTCTGGAAACACCATATATTTT.

This clone was observed a handful of times. This chain joins TRBV5-1 and TRBJ1-1, with D hard to call. Germline loops: CDR1 SGHRS, CDR2 YFSETQ. The CDR3 is made up of 13 amino acids. Trimming stripped 0 bases from V and 4 bases from J, with 7 bases between. CDR3: CASSLAEGTEAFF. For the CDR3, the DNA is TGCGCCAGCAGCTTGGCCGAGGGCACTGAAGCTTTCTTT.

J is TRBJ2-2 and V is TRBV6-5; D unresolved. Trimming removed 0 bases from V and 3 bases from J, with 5 bases in between. Germline V lookup: CDR1 MNHEY, CDR2 SVGAGI. The CDR3 has 14 amino acids. The CDR3 reads CASSYSGYTGELFF. CDR3 DNA: TGTGCCAGCAGTTACTCCGGGTACACCGGGGAGCTGTTTTTT.

This clone has just a few counts. V gene TRBV6-5 combines with J gene TRBJ1-6; D uncertain. Germline V gives CDR1 MNHEY, CDR2 SVGAGI. This CDR3 contains 13 residues. V dropped 5 bases and J dropped 9 bases, with 11 bases sitting between them. CDR3 DNA: TGTGCCAGCAGTACCACGGGGTTTTCACCCCTCCACTTT. Translating gives CASSTTGFSPLHF.

Only a few counts were recorded for this clone. The rearrangement joins TRBV6-6 to TRBJ2-7, with no clear D. Germline CDR1 and CDR2: MNHNY and SVGAGI (reference sequence). Trimming left V 5 bases short and J 1 base short, with 6 bases between. This CDR3 contains 12 residues. The CDR3 here is CASSIESYEQYF. The CDR3 region has the DNA TGTGCCAGCAGTATTGAGTCCTACGAGCAGTACTTC.

The chain has TRBV25-1 and TRBJ2-4; D tentatively reads TRBD1 or TRBD2 (5 bases each). Trimming cost V 4 bases and J 7 bases, with 14 bases left between them. This CDR3 has 14 amino acids. The germline V gene encodes CDR1 MGHDK and CDR2 SYGVNS. DNA of the CDR3: TGTGCCAGCAGTGGGGTCGGGACGGGCAACATTCAGTACTTC. It translates to CASSGVGTGNIQYF. The whole variable domain, filled in from reference TRBV25-1 and TRBJ2-4, reads EADIYQTPRYLVIGTGKKITLECSQTMGHDKMYWYQQDPGMELHLIHYSYGVNSTEKGDLSSESTVSRIRTEHFPLTLESARPSHTSQYLCASSGVGTGNIQYFGAGTRLSVL.

The chain uses TRBV29-1 and TRBJ2-2, with D perhaps TRBD1 or TRBD2 (6 bases each). This CDR3 spans 15 amino acids. The V gene lost 3 bases and the J gene lost 4 bases, with 15 bases spanning the gap. Germline V CDR1 and CDR2: SQVTM, ANQGSEA. CDR3 loop: CSVEEGGFSTGELFF. The CDR3 DNA sequence: TGCAGCGTTGAGGAGGGGGGCTTTAGCACCGGGGAGCTGTTTTTT.

This clone was counted a few times. The V and J genes are TRBV7-9 and TRBJ1-2; 10 positions match TRBD1. The CDR3 contains 15 residues. V lost 5 bases, J lost 4 bases, and 7 bases stayed unmatched. Germline CDR1 reads SEHNR; CDR2 reads FQNEAQ (reference sequence). This chain's CDR3 is CASSAPGTGAYGYTF. CDR3 nucleotides: TGTGCCAGCAGCGCTCCCGGGACAGGGGCCTATGGCTACACCTTC.

This sequence joins TRBV7-3 and TRBJ2-6, with D perhaps TRBD2 (6 bases). The CDR3 is made up of 16 amino acids. V dropped 5 bases and J dropped 1 base, with 12 bases sitting between them. Germline CDR1 is SGHTA and CDR2 is FQGTGA. The CDR3 sequence is CASSPRRGSGANVLTF. The CDR3 DNA reads as TGTGCCAGCAGCCCACGGAGGGGTTCTGGGGCCAACGTCCTGACTTTC.

This clone showed up just a few times. The V gene is TRBV23-1, the J gene TRBJ1-2; perhaps TRBD1 as D (5 bases). TRBV23-1 is labeled an ORF, and its function is uncertain. V was cut by 11 bases and J by 8 bases, with 21 bases left in between. The CDR3 sequence is 13 residues long. The CDR3 here is CARQSPGGAGYTF. The CDR3 DNA sequence: TGCGCCCGCCAGTCCCCGGGGGGAGCCGGCTACACCTTC.

This clone appeared a few times. V usage is TRBV27 and J usage is TRBJ2-1; 11 nucleotides match TRBD2. This CDR3 region has 16 residues. Trimming cost V 9 bases and J 10 bases; bases outside gene matches: 17. The germline gives CDR1 MNHEY, CDR2 SMNVEV (reference sequence). The CDR3 bases are TGTGCCAGTTTTCTTAGCGGGGGGGCCCCCGCCAGCGAGCAGTTCTTC. Translation gives CASFLSGGAPASEQFF.

This clone has more than one count but fewer than ten. The chain carries TRBV5-1 and TRBJ2-3, with a possible D match to TRBD1 (5 bases). The CDR3 has 15 amino acids. Trimming took off 5 bases at V and 2 bases at J, with 15 bases between the two ends. CDR1 SGHRS and CDR2 YFSETQ come from the germline V gene. CDR3 amino acids: CASRLIPGITDTQYF. The CDR3 region has the DNA TGCGCCAGCAGACTTATCCCAGGGATCACAGATACGCAGTATTTT. The whole variable domain, filled in from reference TRBV5-1 and TRBJ2-3, reads KAGVTQTPRYLIKTRGQQVTLSCSPISGHRSVSWYQQTPGQGLQFLFEYFSETQRNKGNFPGRFSGRQFSNSRSEMNVSTLELGDSALYLCASRLIPGITDTQYFGPGTRLTVL.

The chain carries TRBV11-2 and TRBJ2-1, with 7 nucleotides matching TRBD1. This CDR3 is built from 16 residues. The germline gives CDR1 SGHAT, CDR2 FQNNGV. Trimming removed 1 base from V and 4 bases from J; junction bases left unmatched: 7. Written as DNA, the CDR3 is TGTGCCAGCAGCTTAGGTCGGGGACAGAGATACAATGAGCAGTTCTTC. It codes for CASSLGRGQRYNEQFF. Full variable domain (rest looked up from reference TRBV11-2 and TRBJ2-1): EAGVAQSPRYKIIEKRQSVAFWCNPISGHATLYWYQQILGQGPKLLIQFQNNGVVDDSQLPKDRFSAERLKGVDSTLKIQPAKLEDSAVYLCASSLGRGQRYNEQFFGPGTRLTVL.

The chain recombines TRBV7-3 with TRBJ2-1; 8 nucleotides line up with TRBD2. The germline V gene encodes CDR1 SGHTA and CDR2 FQGTGA. CDR3 length: 15 amino acids. The trim removed 1 base at V and 13 bases at J, leaving 12 bases unmatched. The CDR3 reads CASSLNLGGSGGQFF. CDR3 nucleotide sequence: TGTGCCAGCAGCTTAAATCTGGGCGGCAGCGGGGGACAGTTCTTC.

The rearrangement uses TRBV5-1 and TRBJ1-1; D perhaps matches TRBD1 (5 bases). V lost 3 bases, J lost 5 bases, and 11 bases lay in between. Germline V lookup: CDR1 SGHRS, CDR2 YFSETQ. The CDR3 extends over 13 amino acids. CDR3 sequence: CASSSTEGTEAFF. CDR3 coding DNA: TGCGCCAGCAGCTCCACCGAGGGGACTGAAGCTTTCTTT.

In this sample, this clone turned up a few times. The chain couples TRBV6-6 to TRBJ2-5; D assignment may be TRBD1 or TRBD2 (5 bases each). The CDR3 sequence is 15 residues long. The V gene lost 4 bases and the J gene lost 5 bases, with 17 bases spanning the gap. The germline V gene has CDR1 MNHNY and CDR2 SVGAGI (reference sequence). CDR3 coding DNA: TGTGCCAGCAGTTTGTTCGGGACGTCCGGGGAGACCCAGTACTTC. Residues: CASSLFGTSGETQYF.

This clone has only a few counts. This chain links TRBV5-4 with TRBJ2-3; D gene uncertain. This CDR3 is built from 14 residues. Trimming stripped 6 bases from V and 0 bases from J, with 11 bases between. Germline V gene data show CDR1 as SGHNT and CDR2 as YYREEE (reference sequence). CDR3 sequence (DNA): TGTGCCAGCACCGACAAGTCAAGCACAGATACGCAGTATTTT. Its translation: CASTDKSSTDTQYF.

This clone came up a few times. The V call is TRBV7-2, the J call TRBJ1-1; D unclear. V lost 6 bases to trimming and J lost 6 bases, with 11 bases between them. The CDR3 spans 12 residues. Germline loops: CDR1 SGHTA, CDR2 FQGNSA. The DNA of the CDR3 is TGTGCCAGCAGTAAGGACGGTTCTGAAGCTTTCTTT. Translating gives CASSKDGSEAFF.

The chain recombines TRBV30 with TRBJ1-2; D not resolved. The CDR3 runs to 13 residues. V was clipped by 2 bases and J by 3 bases, with 10 bases between them. CDR1 and CDR2 (germline): GTSNPN, SVGIG (reference sequence). The CDR3 DNA follows: TGTGCCTGGAGTTTAACATGGGACTATGGCTACACCTTC. As protein: CAWSLTWDYGYTF.

A few counts support this clone. The chain carries TRBV7-9 and TRBJ1-1; D gene ambiguous. The germline V gene has CDR1 SEHNR and CDR2 FQNEAQ (reference sequence). V lost 7 bases and J 7 bases, leaving 13 bases between the germline ends. This CDR3 spans 12 amino acids. The CDR3 bases are TGTGCCAGCACCTCAACCGCGGGTGAAGCTTTCTTT. It specifies CASTSTAGEAFF.

The chain is built from TRBV18 and TRBJ2-7; D tentatively fits TRBD1 or TRBD2 (5 bases each). The CDR3 runs to 16 residues. V shed 3 bases and J shed 3 bases, with 18 bases lying between them. CDR1 and CDR2 (germline): KGHSH, LQKENI. In DNA, the CDR3 is TGTGCCAGCTCACCGGTCGGGAAAGGGGCGCACTACGAGCAGTACTTC. Protein product: CASSPVGKGAHYEQYF.

This clone was seen only a few times. The CDR3 loop is CASSETGTGLYEQYV. The CDR3 DNA follows: TGTGCCAGCAGCGAAACCGGGACAGGGCTCTACGAGCAGTACGTC. V gene TRBV5-6 combines with J gene TRBJ2-7; 9 bases agree with TRBD1. The germline V gene has CDR1 SGHDT and CDR2 YYEEEE. Germline trimming cut 4 bases from V and 3 bases from J; bases unmatched to any gene: 8. There are 15 residues in the CDR3.

This clone was detected many times. The chain has TRBV4-3 and TRBJ2-3, with TRBD2 as a possible D gene (5 bases). V gave up 1 base and J gave up 4 bases, with 15 bases separating them. The germline gives CDR1 LGHNA, CDR2 YSLEER. The CDR3 is 16 residues long. The DNA for the CDR3 is TGCGCCAGCAGCCAAGCACGGGGTAGGACTCCAGATACGCAGTATTTT. Its protein product is CASSQARGRTPDTQYF.

The sample holds a few counts of this clone. The chain joins TRBV5-4 to TRBJ1-1; D call uncertain. There are 15 residues in the CDR3. The V gene lost 2 bases and the J gene lost 2 bases, with 13 bases spanning the gap. Germline lookup yields CDR1 SGHNT and CDR2 YYREEE (reference sequence). The CDR3 DNA follows: TGTGCCAGCAGCTTCAGGACGGGAACAAACACTGAAGCTTTCTTT. This sequence encodes CASSFRTGTNTEAFF.

The chain combines TRBV2 with TRBJ1-5; D might be TRBD1 (6 bases). From germline, CDR1 is SNHLY and CDR2 FYNNEI. The CDR3 spans 14 residues. V lost 6 bases and J 0 bases, leaving 9 bases between the germline ends. CDR3 in amino acids: CASRRDISNQPQHF. In DNA, the CDR3 is TGTGCCAGCAGACGGGACATTAGCAATCAGCCCCAGCATTTT.

At least ten counts were recorded for this clone. This chain links TRBV5-1 with TRBJ2-1; 15 positions agree with TRBD2. V was pared by 4 bases and J by 8 bases, with 4 bases of the junction left unmatched. This CDR3 has 15 amino acids. Germline CDR1 reads SGHRS; CDR2 reads YFSETQ. CDR3 residues: CASSQGLAGGDEQFF. CDR3 nucleotides: TGCGCCAGCAGCCAGGGACTAGCGGGAGGCGATGAGCAGTTCTTC.

This clone was seen ten or more times. This CDR3 reads CASRGMTGNTEAFF. DNA for the CDR3: TGTGCCAGTAGGGGGATGACAGGGAACACTGAAGCTTTCTTT. The J gene is TRBJ1-1, the V gene TRBV19, with D tentatively TRBD1 (6 bases). Germline lookup yields CDR1 LNHDA and CDR2 SQIVND (reference sequence). The CDR3 sequence is 14 residues long. The germline V and J ends were trimmed by 6 bases and 1 base, with 12 bases remaining between them.

This clone was observed a few times. The chain carries TRBV5-1 and TRBJ2-2; D is unclear. Looked up from germline, CDR1 is SGHRS and CDR2 is YFSETQ. With 0 bases removed from V and 6 bases from J, the gap between germline ends came to 15 bases. The CDR3 is 16 amino acids. This chain's CDR3 is CASSLAGPSSSGELFF. The DNA of the CDR3 is TGCGCCAGCAGCTTGGCAGGTCCTAGTAGCTCCGGGGAGCTGTTTTTT.

There are a few counts of this clone. The chain combines TRBV5-4 with TRBJ2-3; 8 bases are shared with TRBD2. This CDR3 contains 16 residues. Germline-derived CDR1 and CDR2 are SGHNT and YYREEE (reference sequence). The V gene end was trimmed by 5 bases and the J gene end by 4 bases; junction bases not matched to a gene: 12. The DNA for the CDR3 is TGTGCCAGCAGGCCGGGAGCCCCGGGGGGGGCAGATACGCAGTATTTT. It is translated as CASRPGAPGGADTQYF.

This clone showed up many times. The CDR3 region is CASMEAGELFF. CDR3 sequence (DNA): TGCGCCAGCATGGAGGCCGGGGAGCTGTTTTTT. This chain uses TRBV5-1 with TRBJ2-2; D perhaps matches TRBD2 (5 bases). This CDR3 is built from 11 residues. Per germline, CDR1 SGHRS and CDR2 YFSETQ. The V end was cut by 6 bases, the J end by 6 bases, with 6 bases between.

This clone was counted many times. Other DNA sequences from this sample encode an identical CDR3 as well. This sequence joins TRBV5-1 and TRBJ2-1; TRBD2 might be the D (5 bases). The CDR3 contains 14 residues. V was cut by 0 bases and J by 2 bases, with 6 bases left in between. Per germline, CDR1 SGHRS and CDR2 YFSETQ. CDR3 in DNA: TGCGCCAGCAGCTTGGGAGGGCCCTACAATGAGCAGTTCTTC. Amino acid sequence: CASSLGGPYNEQFF.